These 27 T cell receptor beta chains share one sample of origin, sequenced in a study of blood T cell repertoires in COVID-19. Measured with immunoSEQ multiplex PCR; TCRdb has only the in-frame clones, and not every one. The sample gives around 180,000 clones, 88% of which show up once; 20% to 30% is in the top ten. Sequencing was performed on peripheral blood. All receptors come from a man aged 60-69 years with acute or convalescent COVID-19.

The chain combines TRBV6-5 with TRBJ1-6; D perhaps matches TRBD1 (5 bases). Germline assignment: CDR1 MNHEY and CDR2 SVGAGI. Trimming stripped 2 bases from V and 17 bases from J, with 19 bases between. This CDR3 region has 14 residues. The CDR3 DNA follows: TGTGCCAGCAGTTACGGGGGGGATTCGTCGAGTTTCCACTTT. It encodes CASSYGGDSSSFHF.

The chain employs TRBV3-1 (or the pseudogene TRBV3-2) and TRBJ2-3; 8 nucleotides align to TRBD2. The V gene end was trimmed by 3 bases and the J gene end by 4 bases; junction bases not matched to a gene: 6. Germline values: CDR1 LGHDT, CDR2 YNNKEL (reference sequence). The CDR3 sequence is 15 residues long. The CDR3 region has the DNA TGTGCCAGCAGCCAGAAGGGACTAGTCTCAGATACGCAGTATTTT. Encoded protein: CASSQKGLVSDTQYF.

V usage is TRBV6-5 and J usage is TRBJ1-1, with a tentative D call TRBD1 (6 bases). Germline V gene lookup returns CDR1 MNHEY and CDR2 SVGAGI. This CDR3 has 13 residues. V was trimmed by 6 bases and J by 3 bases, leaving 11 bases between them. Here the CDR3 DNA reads TGTGCCAGCAGCACAGGGAGGGACACTGAAGCTTTCTTT. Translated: CASSTGRDTEAFF.

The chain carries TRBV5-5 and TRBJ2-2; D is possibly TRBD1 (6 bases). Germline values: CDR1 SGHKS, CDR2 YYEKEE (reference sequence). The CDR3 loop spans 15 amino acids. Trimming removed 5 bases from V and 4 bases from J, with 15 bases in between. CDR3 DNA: TGTGCCAGCAGTTCAGGGGCCTTGGCCACCGGGGAGCTGTTTTTT. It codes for CASSSGALATGELFF.

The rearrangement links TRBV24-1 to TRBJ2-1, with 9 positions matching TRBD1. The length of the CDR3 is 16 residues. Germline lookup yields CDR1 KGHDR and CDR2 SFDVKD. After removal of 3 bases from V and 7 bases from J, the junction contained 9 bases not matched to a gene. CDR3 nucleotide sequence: TGTGCCACCAGTGATCCCGGGACAGGGAAGCAGAATGAGCAGTTCTTC. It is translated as CATSDPGTGKQNEQFF.

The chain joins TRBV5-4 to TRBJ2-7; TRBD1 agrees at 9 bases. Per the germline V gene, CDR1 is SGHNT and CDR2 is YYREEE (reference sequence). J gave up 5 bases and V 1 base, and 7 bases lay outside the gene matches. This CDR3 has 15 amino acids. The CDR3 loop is CASSLNPGTGNEQYF. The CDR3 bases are TGTGCCAGCAGCTTGAACCCCGGGACAGGGAACGAGCAGTACTTC.

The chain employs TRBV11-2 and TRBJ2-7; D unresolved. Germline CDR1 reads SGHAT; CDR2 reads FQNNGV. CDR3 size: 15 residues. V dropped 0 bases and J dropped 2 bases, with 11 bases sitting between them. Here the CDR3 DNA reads TGTGCCAGCAGCTTAGATCTCAGGCCTCCCTACGAGCAGTACGTC. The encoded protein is CASSLDLRPPYEQYV.

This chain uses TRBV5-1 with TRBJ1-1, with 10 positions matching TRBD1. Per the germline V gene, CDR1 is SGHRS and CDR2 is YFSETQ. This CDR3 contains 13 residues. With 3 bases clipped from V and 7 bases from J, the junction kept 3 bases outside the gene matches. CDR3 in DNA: TGCGCCAGCAGCTCGCGGACAGGGGGTGAAGCTTTCTTT. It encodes CASSSRTGGEAFF.

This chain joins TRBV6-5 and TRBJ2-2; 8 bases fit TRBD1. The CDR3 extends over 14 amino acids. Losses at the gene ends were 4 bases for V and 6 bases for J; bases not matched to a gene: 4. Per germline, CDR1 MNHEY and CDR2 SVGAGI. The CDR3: CASSFLQGAGELFF. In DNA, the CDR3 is TGTGCCAGCAGTTTCCTACAGGGGGCCGGGGAGCTGTTTTTT.

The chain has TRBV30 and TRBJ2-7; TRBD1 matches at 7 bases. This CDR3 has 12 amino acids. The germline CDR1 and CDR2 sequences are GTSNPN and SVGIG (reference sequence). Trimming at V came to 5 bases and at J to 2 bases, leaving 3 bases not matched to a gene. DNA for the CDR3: TGTGCCTGGGGACAGGCCGCCTACGAGCAGTACTTC. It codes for CAWGQAAYEQYF. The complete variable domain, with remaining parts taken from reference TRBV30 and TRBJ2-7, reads SQTIHQWPATLVQPVGSPLSLECTVEGTSNPNLYWYRQAAGRGLQLLFYSVGIGQISSEVPQNLSASRPQDRQFILSSKKLLLSDSGFYLCAWGQAAYEQYFGPGTRLTVT.

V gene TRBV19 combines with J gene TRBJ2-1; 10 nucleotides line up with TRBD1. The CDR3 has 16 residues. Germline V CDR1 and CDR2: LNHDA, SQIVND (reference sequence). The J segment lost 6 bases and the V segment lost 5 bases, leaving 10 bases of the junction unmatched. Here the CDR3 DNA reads TGTGCCAGTAGTGCCCGGGACAGGGGAATCCCCAATGAGCAGTTCTTC. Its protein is CASSARDRGIPNEQFF.

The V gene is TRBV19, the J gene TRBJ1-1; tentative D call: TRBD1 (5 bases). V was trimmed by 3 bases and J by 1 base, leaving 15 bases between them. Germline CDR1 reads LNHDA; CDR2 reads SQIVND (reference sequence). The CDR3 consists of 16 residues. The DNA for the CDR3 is TGTGCCAGTAGTATGGGGTCAGGGTCAGGGAACACTGAAGCTTTCTTT. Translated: CASSMGSGSGNTEAFF.

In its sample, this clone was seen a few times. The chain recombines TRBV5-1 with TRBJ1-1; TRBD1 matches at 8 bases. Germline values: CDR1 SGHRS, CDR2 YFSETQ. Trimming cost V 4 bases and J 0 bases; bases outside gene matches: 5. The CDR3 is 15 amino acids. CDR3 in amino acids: CASSVTGGLNTEAFF. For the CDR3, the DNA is TGCGCCAGCAGCGTAACAGGGGGATTGAACACTGAAGCTTTCTTT.

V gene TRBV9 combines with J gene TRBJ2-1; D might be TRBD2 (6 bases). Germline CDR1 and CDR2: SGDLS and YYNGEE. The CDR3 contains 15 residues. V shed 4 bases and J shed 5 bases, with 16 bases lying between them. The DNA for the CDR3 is TGTGCCAGCAGCCCAGATGGGCGGGGAAACAATGAGCAGTTCTTC. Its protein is CASSPDGRGNNEQFF.

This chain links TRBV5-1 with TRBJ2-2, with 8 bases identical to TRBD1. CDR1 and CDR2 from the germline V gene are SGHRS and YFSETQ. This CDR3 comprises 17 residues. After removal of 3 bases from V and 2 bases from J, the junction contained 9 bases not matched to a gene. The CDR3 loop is CASSSTGGFRNTGELFF. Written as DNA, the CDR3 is TGCGCCAGCAGCTCCACAGGGGGATTCAGAAACACCGGGGAGCTGTTTTTT.

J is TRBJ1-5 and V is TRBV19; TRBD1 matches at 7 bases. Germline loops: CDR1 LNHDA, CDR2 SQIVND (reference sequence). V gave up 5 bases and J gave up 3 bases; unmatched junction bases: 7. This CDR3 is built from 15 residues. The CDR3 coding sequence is TGTGCCAGTAGTCCCCGGGACAGCTTCAATCAGCCCCAGCATTTT. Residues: CASSPRDSFNQPQHF.

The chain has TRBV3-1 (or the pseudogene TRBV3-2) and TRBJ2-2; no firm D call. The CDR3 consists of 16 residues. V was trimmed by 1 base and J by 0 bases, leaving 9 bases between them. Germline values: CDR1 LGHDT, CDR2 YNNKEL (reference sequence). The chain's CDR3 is CASSQGPPANTGELFF. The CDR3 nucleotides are TGTGCCAGCAGCCAAGGTCCCCCGGCGAACACCGGGGAGCTGTTTTTT.

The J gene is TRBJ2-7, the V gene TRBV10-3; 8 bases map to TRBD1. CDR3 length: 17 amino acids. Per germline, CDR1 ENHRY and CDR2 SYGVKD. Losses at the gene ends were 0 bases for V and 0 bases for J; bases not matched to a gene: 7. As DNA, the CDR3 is TGTGCCATCAGTGAGTCAATTTGGACAGGGACCTCCTACGAGCAGTACTTC. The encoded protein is CAISESIWTGTSYEQYF.

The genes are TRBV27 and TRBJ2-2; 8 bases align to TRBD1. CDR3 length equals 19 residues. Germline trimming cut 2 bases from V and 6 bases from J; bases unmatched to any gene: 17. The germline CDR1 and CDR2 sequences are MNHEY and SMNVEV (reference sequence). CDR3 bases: TGTGCCAGCAGTTTAAGGGGGGCAGGGGGCTTTTATCAACCCGGGGAGCTGTTTTTT. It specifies CASSLRGAGGFYQPGELFF.

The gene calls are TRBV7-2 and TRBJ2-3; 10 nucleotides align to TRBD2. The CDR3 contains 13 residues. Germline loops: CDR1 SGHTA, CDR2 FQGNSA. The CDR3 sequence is CASSTSGADTQYF. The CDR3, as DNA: TGTGCTAGTAGCACTAGCGGGGCAGATACGCAGTATTTT.

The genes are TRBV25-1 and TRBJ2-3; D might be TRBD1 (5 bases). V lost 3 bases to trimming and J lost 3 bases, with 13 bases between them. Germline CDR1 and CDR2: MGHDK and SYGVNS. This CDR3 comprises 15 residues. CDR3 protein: CASSDSLGATDTQYF. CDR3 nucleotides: TGTGCCAGCAGTGACTCCCTAGGGGCTACAGATACGCAGTATTTT. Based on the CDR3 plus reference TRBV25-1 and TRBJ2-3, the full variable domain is EADIYQTPRYLVIGTGKKITLECSQTMGHDKMYWYQQDPGMELHLIHYSYGVNSTEKGDLSSESTVSRIRTEHFPLTLESARPSHTSQYLCASSDSLGATDTQYFGPGTRLTVL.

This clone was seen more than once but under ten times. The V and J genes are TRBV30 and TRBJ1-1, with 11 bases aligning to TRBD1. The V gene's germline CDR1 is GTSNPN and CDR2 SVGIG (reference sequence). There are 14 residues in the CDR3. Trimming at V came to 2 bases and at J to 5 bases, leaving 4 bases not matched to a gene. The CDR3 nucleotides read TGTGCCTGGAGTCAGGGACAGGGGGGGACTGAAGCTTTCTTT. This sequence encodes CAWSQGQGGTEAFF.

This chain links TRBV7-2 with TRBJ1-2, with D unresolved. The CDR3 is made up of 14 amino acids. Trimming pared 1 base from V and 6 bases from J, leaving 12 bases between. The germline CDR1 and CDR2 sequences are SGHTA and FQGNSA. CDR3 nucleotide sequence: TGTGCCAGCAGCTTAGGCTCCTCGTCGGATGGCTACACCTTC. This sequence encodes CASSLGSSSDGYTF.

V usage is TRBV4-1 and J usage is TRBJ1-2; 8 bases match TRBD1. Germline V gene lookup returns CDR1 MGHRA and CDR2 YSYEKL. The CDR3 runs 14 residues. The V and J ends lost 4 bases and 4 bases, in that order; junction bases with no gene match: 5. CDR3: CASSPRTGPYGYTF. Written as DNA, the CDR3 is TGCGCCAGCAGCCCAAGGACAGGGCCCTATGGCTACACCTTC.

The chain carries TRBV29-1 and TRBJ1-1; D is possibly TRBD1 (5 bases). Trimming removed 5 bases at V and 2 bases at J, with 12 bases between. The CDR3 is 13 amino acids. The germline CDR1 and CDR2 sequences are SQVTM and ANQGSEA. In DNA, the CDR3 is TGCAGCGTTCCGACAGTAACTAACACTGAAGCTTTCTTT. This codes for CSVPTVTNTEAFF.

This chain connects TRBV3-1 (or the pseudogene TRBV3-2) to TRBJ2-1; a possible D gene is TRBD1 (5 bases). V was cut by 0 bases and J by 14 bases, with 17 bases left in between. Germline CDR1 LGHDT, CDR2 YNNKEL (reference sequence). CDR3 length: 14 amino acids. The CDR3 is CASSQEVRVLKKFF. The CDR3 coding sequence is TGTGCCAGCAGCCAAGAAGTCAGGGTATTGAAAAAGTTCTTC.

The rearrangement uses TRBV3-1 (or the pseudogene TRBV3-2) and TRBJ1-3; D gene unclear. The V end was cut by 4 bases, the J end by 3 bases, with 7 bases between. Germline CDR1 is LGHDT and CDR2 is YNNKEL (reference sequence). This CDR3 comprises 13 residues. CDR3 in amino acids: CASSLSIGNTIYF. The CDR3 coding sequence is TGTGCCAGCAGCCTTTCAATTGGAAACACCATATATTTT.